This T cell receptor beta chain comes out of a study of T cell changes during pregnancy in multiple sclerosis. V dropped 3 bases and J dropped 2 bases, with 11 bases sitting between them. The CDR3 extends over 14 amino acids. The germline V gene encodes CDR1 MNHNS and CDR2 SASEGT. The table came from immunoSEQ multiplex PCR; TCRdb's copy has only in-frame clones and leaves some out. The table has 85,000 to 120,000 clones, under 95% seen once. The V gene is TRBV6-1, the J gene TRBJ2-7; D gene uncertain. Specimen: peripheral blood, collected before pregnancy. This TCR derives from a female donor with multiple sclerosis, enrolled in a pregnancy study. In DNA form, the CDR3 reads TGTGCCAGCAGTGACAGCCCGGGTCCCTACGAGCAGTACTTC. It is translated as CASSDSPGPYEQYF.